This T cell receptor beta chain was recovered during a study of blood T cell repertoires in COVID-19. Study context: Samples came from the United States, Italy and Spain, spanning acute and convalescent COVID-19.

In the original analysis: For nucleated cells, counts were estimated from reference gene primer amplification. Clones were read by immunoSEQ multiplex PCR, and TCRdb kept only the in-frame ones, dropping some. D and trimming were read from the DNA, whereas the V and J calls and clone size are those reported in that table. The sample lists some 200,000 clones, around 84% occurring once. The J segment lost 6 bases and the V segment lost 3 bases, leaving 3 bases of the junction unmatched. The CDR3 is made up of 13 amino acids. Germline loops: CDR1 MNHNS, CDR2 SASEGT. The rearrangement joins TRBV6-1 to TRBJ2-7; the match to TRBD1 covers 9 bases. This TCR came from a woman of 80 years or more with active or convalescent COVID-19. The specimen was peripheral blood. The CDR3 reads CASSDGTGIEQYF. CDR3 nucleotides: TGTGCCAGCAGTGATGGGACAGGGATCGAGCAGTACTTC.